Below, 9 T cell receptor beta chains from the same sample are listed, as sequenced in a study of shared clonotypes between healthy human individuals. Only in-frame clones appear in the TCRdb table, and some are missing; sequencing was by immunoSEQ multiplex PCR. The repertoire holds about 1.9 million clones, with approximately 92% as singletons. Terminally differentiated effector memory CD45RA+ cells were excluded from the naive CD8 cells, which were CD45RO-negative and positively selected for CCR7. The source material was naive CD8+ T cells from PBMCs. The source of these receptors is a man between 18 and 35 years old in good health. Some clones in this sample may be carry-over from other donors' samples.

CDR3 DNA sequence: TGTGCCAGCAGTTTACTACTAGCGGGCGATACAGATACGCAGTATTTT. Its protein product is CASSLLLAGDTDTQYF. V is TRBV27 and J is TRBJ2-3; 9 bases align to TRBD2. The V gene's germline CDR1 is MNHEY and CDR2 SMNVEV (reference sequence). The CDR3 runs to 16 residues. V lost 2 bases to trimming and J lost 3 bases; unmatched junction nucleotides: 6.

J is TRBJ2-7 and V is TRBV6-5; perhaps TRBD2 as D (6 bases). Germline V gene data show CDR1 as MNHEY and CDR2 as SVGAGI. The length of the CDR3 is 15 residues. Trimming shortened V by 4 bases and J by 4 bases, and 17 bases separated the two germline ends. CDR3 amino acids: CASSFGDFLIYEQYF. CDR3 sequence (DNA): TGTGCCAGCAGTTTCGGGGACTTCCTTATTTACGAGCAGTACTTC.

The chain links TRBV2 to TRBJ2-7; TRBD2 aligns across 7 bases. The CDR3 is 14 amino acids. The germline V gene encodes CDR1 SNHLY and CDR2 FYNNEI. The V gene end was trimmed by 5 bases and the J gene end by 4 bases; junction bases not matched to a gene: 8. CDR3 region: CASSPGGLGYEQYF. The CDR3 DNA follows: TGTGCCAGCAGTCCGGGAGGTCTAGGTTACGAGCAGTACTTC.

This chain uses TRBV7-3 with TRBJ2-3; TRBD2 matches at 11 bases. The CDR3 is made up of 14 amino acids. The J segment lost 10 bases and the V segment lost 4 bases, leaving 7 bases of the junction unmatched. From germline, CDR1 is SGHTA and CDR2 FQGTGA. As DNA, the CDR3 is TGTGCCAGCAGCTCACATACTAGCGGGAGTCCGCAGTATTTT. Translated, it gives CASSSHTSGSPQYF.

About this clone: This sample also contains other DNA sequences that code for the same CDR3. This chain connects TRBV27 to TRBJ2-7; no reliable D call. The CDR3 contains 14 residues. Per germline, CDR1 MNHEY and CDR2 SMNVEV (reference sequence). V was shortened by 2 bases and J by 4 bases, with 12 bases between the two germline ends. The CDR3 DNA is TGTGCCAGCAGTTTAAGTCCTGGGCTTTACGAGCAGTACTTC. Translation gives CASSLSPGLYEQYF.

The chain carries TRBV9 and TRBJ2-1; D gene ambiguous. In germline, CDR1 is SGDLS, CDR2 YYNGEE. Trimming took off 0 bases at V and 8 bases at J, with 15 bases between the two ends. This CDR3 contains 15 residues. The DNA of the CDR3 is TGTGCCAGCAGCGTAGGGGGTAGGCCCCGGGATGAGCAGTTCTTC. It yields the protein CASSVGGRPRDEQFF.

The rearrangement links TRBV28 to TRBJ1-2, with 7 nucleotides matching TRBD1. CDR3 length: 20 amino acids. The V and J ends lost 3 bases and 3 bases, in that order; junction bases with no gene match: 22. Germline-derived CDR1 and CDR2 are MDHEN and SYDVKM. Here the CDR3 reads CASSLFPGGAGGMSDYGYTF. The CDR3 nucleotides are TGTGCCAGCAGTTTGTTTCCGGGCGGGGCAGGGGGAATGAGCGACTATGGCTACACCTTC.

The J gene is TRBJ2-2, the V gene TRBV10-1; D is unclear. Trimming stripped 6 bases from V and 0 bases from J, with 8 bases between. CDR3 length equals 14 residues. CDR1 is WNHNN and CDR2 is SYGVQD in the germline V gene (reference sequence). The chain's CDR3 is CASRPDTNTGELFF. The DNA of the CDR3 is TGCGCCAGCAGGCCAGACACGAACACCGGGGAGCTGTTTTTT.

The table lists this clone with a count of one. This chain joins TRBV7-6 and TRBJ2-2, with TRBD1 identical over 7 bases. The CDR3 is made up of 15 amino acids. V was clipped by 5 bases and J by 2 bases; unmatched bases: 5. Germline loops: CDR1 SGHVS, CDR2 FNYEAQ. CDR3 in amino acids: CASSARDSNTGELFF. DNA of the CDR3: TGTGCCAGCAGCGCCCGGGACAGCAACACCGGGGAGCTGTTTTTT.